A single sample gave rise to the 16 T cell receptor beta chains below, sequenced in a study of cytomegalovirus exposure and HLA in healthy donors. Amplification used 60 Vbeta primers and 13 Jbeta primers. This table comes from immunoSEQ multiplex PCR, and its TCRdb copy is limited to in-frame clones, with some not included. The sample yields about 140,000 clones, over 70% seen once. The sequencing input was PBMCs. These receptors were collected from a woman aged 40 to 50 in good health and CMV-seronegative.

CDR3: CASSLARPTVETQYF. The CDR3 nucleotides are TGTGCCAGCAGTTTAGCTCGGCCGACTGTGGAGACCCAGTACTTC. The chain combines TRBV28 with TRBJ2-5, with no clear D. Trimming left V 2 bases short and J 5 bases short, with 15 bases between. This CDR3 spans 15 amino acids. Per the germline V gene, CDR1 is MDHEN and CDR2 is SYDVKM.

V is TRBV7-2 and J is TRBJ2-3; a possible D gene is TRBD1 (7 bases). CDR1 is SGHTA and CDR2 is FQGNSA in the germline V gene. With 5 bases removed from V and 4 bases from J, the gap between germline ends came to 16 bases. CDR3 length: 15 residues. The CDR3 sequence: CASSPDRDFSDTQYF. The DNA of the CDR3 is TGTGCCAGCAGCCCCGACAGGGACTTTTCAGATACGCAGTATTTT.

The table lists this clone with a few counts. The V gene is TRBV2, the J gene TRBJ2-5; TRBD1 matches at 9 bases. The CDR3 runs 13 residues. Germline-derived CDR1 and CDR2 are SNHLY and FYNNEI. With 10 bases clipped from V and 5 bases from J, the junction kept 8 bases outside the gene matches. The CDR3 region has the DNA TGTGCCATCACCAACAGGGGGCTGGAGACCCAGTACTTC. Translation: CAITNRGLETQYF.

This clone has more than one count but fewer than ten. The genes are TRBV30 and TRBJ2-1, with a weak D call TRBD2 (6 bases). The CDR3 spans 12 residues. Trimming stripped 1 base from V and 8 bases from J, with 9 bases between. Germline CDR1 and CDR2: GTSNPN and SVGIG (reference sequence). The CDR3 loop is CAWSASDDEQFF. The CDR3 DNA follows: TGTGCCTGGAGTGCTAGCGATGATGAGCAGTTCTTC.

The chain joins TRBV27 to TRBJ1-6; no clear D. CDR3 length: 15 amino acids. Germline CDR1 and CDR2: MNHEY and SMNVEV (reference sequence). Trimming took off 2 bases at V and 7 bases at J, with 12 bases between the two ends. CDR3 nucleotides: TGTGCCAGCAGTTTAAACGGCAGAGGAAATTCACCCCTCCACTTT. Protein: CASSLNGRGNSPLHF.

This clone was found many times. V and J are TRBV6-1 and TRBJ2-3; 7 bases are a match to TRBD2. The V gene's germline CDR1 is MNHNS and CDR2 SASEGT. V lost 1 base to trimming and J lost 1 base; unmatched junction nucleotides: 2. The CDR3 loop spans 15 amino acids. The CDR3 DNA sequence: TGTGCCAGCAGTGAAGAGGCGGGGGGCACAGATACGCAGTATTTT. Protein product: CASSEEAGGTDTQYF.

The genes are TRBV19 and TRBJ2-1, with 11 bases fitting TRBD2. The CDR3 sequence is 18 residues long. After removal of 3 bases from V and 4 bases from J, the junction contained 11 bases not matched to a gene. CDR1 LNHDA and CDR2 SQIVND come from the germline V gene (reference sequence). The CDR3 loop is CASSIRGALAGGYNEQFF. Here the CDR3 DNA reads TGTGCCAGTAGTATCCGTGGGGCGCTAGCGGGAGGTTACAATGAGCAGTTCTTC.

The rearrangement joins TRBV5-1 to TRBJ1-3; tentative D call: TRBD1 (5 bases). Germline assignment: CDR1 SGHRS and CDR2 YFSETQ. The CDR3 loop spans 16 amino acids. V was clipped by 4 bases and J by 0 bases, with 14 bases between them. The CDR3 bases are TGCGCCAGCAGCCCGGAGGGGACTCACTCTGGAAACACCATATATTTT. It codes for CASSPEGTHSGNTIYF.

This clone occurred once. J is TRBJ1-3 and V is TRBV28; TRBD1 is a possible D gene (6 bases). Trimming pared 7 bases from V and 0 bases from J, leaving 16 bases between. Germline V lookup: CDR1 MDHEN, CDR2 SYDVKM. There are 16 residues in the CDR3. CDR3 residues: CASTLPTGSSGNTIYF. For the CDR3, the DNA is TGTGCCAGCACCCTACCCACAGGGAGCTCTGGAAACACCATATATTTT. The full variable domain, its missing parts supplied by reference TRBV28 and TRBJ1-3, is DVKVTQSSRYLVKRTGEKVFLECVQDMDHENMFWYRQDPGLGLRLIYFSYDVKMKEKGDIPEGYSVSREKKERFSLILESASTNQTSMYLCASTLPTGSSGNTIYFGEGSWLTVV.

The chain employs TRBV2 and TRBJ2-3, with a tentative D call TRBD1 (6 bases). Germline loops: CDR1 SNHLY, CDR2 FYNNEI. The CDR3 totals 16 residues. V shed 8 bases and J shed 1 base, with 19 bases lying between them. The CDR3 bases are TGTGCCAGCCCCAAAGGTGGGGGCCTCCGCACAGATACGCAGTATTTT. Translated, it gives CASPKGGGLRTDTQYF.

The V gene is TRBV9, the J gene TRBJ2-1; the match to TRBD2 covers 8 bases. Germline-derived CDR1 and CDR2 are SGDLS and YYNGEE. With V trimmed by 3 bases and J by 4 bases, 9 bases remained unmatched. The CDR3 is 16 amino acids. The CDR3 coding sequence is TGTGCCAGCAGCGCCCAGCCTGGCGGGGGGTACAATGAGCAGTTCTTC. Its translation: CASSAQPGGGYNEQFF.

This sequence joins TRBV15 and TRBJ1-6; D is uncertain. CDR1 is LNHNV, CDR2 YYDKDF, per germline (reference sequence). The CDR3 has 14 amino acids. The ends were cut back, 3 bases at V and 5 bases at J, with 8 bases in the middle. The CDR3 loop reads CATSSWQNNSPLHF. The CDR3 coding sequence is TGTGCCACCAGCAGCTGGCAGAATAATTCACCCCTCCACTTT.

This clone has more than one count but fewer than ten. J is TRBJ2-2 and V is TRBV11-2; 7 positions agree with TRBD1. Germline V gene sequence: CDR1 SGHAT, CDR2 FQNNGV. The V gene end was trimmed by 5 bases and the J gene end by 1 base; junction bases not matched to a gene: 13. This CDR3 spans 18 amino acids. The CDR3 sequence: CASSPLAEQGRNTGELFF. CDR3 in DNA: TGTGCCAGCAGCCCCCTTGCCGAACAGGGGAGGAACACCGGGGAGCTGTTTTTT.

To note about this clone: Other nucleotide sequences from this sample produce the same CDR3. This chain uses TRBV20-1 with TRBJ2-1, with a tentative D call TRBD1 (5 bases). CDR3 length: 11 residues. Looked up from germline, CDR1 is DFQATT and CDR2 is SNEGSKA (reference sequence). The V and J ends lost 2 bases and 9 bases respectively, with 8 bases between them. The CDR3 DNA reads TGCAGTGCTAGACTAGACAGTGAGCAGTTCTTC. Its translation: CSARLDSEQFF.

This sequence joins TRBV28 and TRBJ2-3, with unresolved D. Germline-derived CDR1 and CDR2 are MDHEN and SYDVKM. The CDR3 covers 16 residues. The germline V and J ends were trimmed by 4 bases and 1 base, with 15 bases remaining between them. In DNA form, the CDR3 reads TGTGCCAGCAGTTCCATGAGTCTTGGTGGCACAGATACGCAGTATTTT. This sequence encodes CASSSMSLGGTDTQYF.

The chain employs TRBV7-3 and TRBJ2-2; 8 nucleotides align to TRBD1. The CDR3 length is 17 residues. The V gene's germline CDR1 is SGHTA and CDR2 FQGTGA. The V gene end was trimmed by 2 bases and the J gene end by 3 bases; junction bases not matched to a gene: 8. The CDR3 nucleotides are TGTGCCAGCAGCTTACCTCAGGACAGGGCGGACACCGGGGAGCTGTTTTTT. This gives the protein CASSLPQDRADTGELFF.